This T cell receptor (beta chain) was retrieved from a study of beta chain features in type 1 diabetes. Looking at the study overall: All samples together contributed around 100,000,000 sorted cells for examination. Broader study findings: PCR, the amplification step, might favor shorter templates, equally in patients and controls.

Germline-derived CDR1 and CDR2 are SGHRS and YFSETQ. The trim removed 4 bases at V and 5 bases at J, leaving 8 bases unmatched. The length of the CDR3 is 14 residues. A remark on this clone: Its antigen remains unidentified.

Expressed TCRB transcripts got sequenced, as all isolated RNA was reverse transcribed. The method was immunoSEQ multiplex PCR; TCRdb's version includes in-frame clones alone and lacks a portion of them. The repertoire includes around 400,000 clones, around 15% of them detected once, and under 0.02% sits in the top ten. Sequencing used naive CD4+ T cells from blood. This chain uses TRBV5-1 with TRBJ1-2; 7 bases line up with TRBD1. The receptor's source is a woman younger than 30 in good health. The CDR3 loop is CASSAAGTAYGYTF. Written as DNA, the CDR3 is TGCGCCAGCAGCGCAGCCGGGACAGCTTATGGCTACACCTTC.